What follows is one TCR beta chain and its context. CDR1 and CDR2 from the germline V gene are KGHSH and LQKENI. V shed 3 bases and J 5 bases; nucleotides not matched to a gene: 2. This CDR3 comprises 14 residues. TCRdb processed the 5' RACE reads anew with MiXCR; each CDR3 protein has one entry. The sample records under 450,000 distinct CDR3 sequences, approximately 18% being singletons. This specimen belongs to a study of identical twins. This chain connects TRBV18 to TRBJ2-3, with 10 bases fitting TRBD2. The TCR sequence derives from a man in his fifties or sixties in good health. Sequencing was carried out using naive T cells sorted from blood. The CDR3 region is CASSPIAGGDTQYF. DNA of the CDR3: TGTGCCAGCTCACCCATAGCGGGAGGAGATACGCAGTATTTT. The full variable domain, completed using reference TRBV18 and TRBJ2-3, is NAGVMQNPRHLVRRRGQEARLRCSPMKGHSHVYWYRQLPEEGLKFMVYLQKENIIDESGMPKERFSAEFPKEGPSILRIQQVVRGDSAAYFCASSPIAGGDTQYFGPGTRLTVL.